Here is one TCR beta chain with its context. Its antigen remains unidentified. The entry originates in a study of OX40 agonist ivuxolimab in advanced cancers. In the study overall: Dose-escalation patients suffered from hepatocellular carcinoma, melanoma, renal cell or head and neck cancer.

Whole-study findings and limits: Among some nonresponders, normalized T-cell clonal expansion was also low.

Profiling relied on immunoSEQ multiplex PCR, and the TCRdb table lists in-frame clones only, not all of them. Of tens of thousands of clones in the sample, roughly nine tenths are singletons; the top ten hold roughly 0.33%. CDR1 MDHEN and CDR2 SYDVKM come from the germline V gene. The CDR3 spans 12 residues. V lost 3 bases to trimming and J lost 10 bases, with 12 bases between them. The receptor's source is an adult with an advanced solid tumor such as melanoma, head and neck, liver or kidney cancer. The material was CD4+ or CD8+ T cells sorted from blood, obtained in a trial of the OX40 agonist ivuxolimab. The chain links TRBV28 to TRBJ1-2; no definite D call. DNA for the CDR3: TGTGCCAGCAGTTTGGCCACGGGCGACTACACCTTC. Translating it yields CASSLATGDYTF.